This T cell receptor (beta chain) was retrieved from a study of T-cell reconstitution after alpha-beta-depleted transplantation in children. V was trimmed by 5 bases and J by 2 bases, leaving 4 bases between them. The CDR3 extends over 12 amino acids. Germline assignment: CDR1 SEHNR and CDR2 FQNEAQ (reference sequence). This clonotype was counted many times. Unique molecular identifiers were used to barcode this TCRbeta library. In TCRdb, the PCR reads were re-called with MiXCR into one record per CDR3 protein. The data contain about 240,000 distinct CDR3 sequences, around 12% of them singletons. Material: PBMCs from the stem cell graft donor, obtained from the stem cell graft. The clonotype was recovered from a human donor who donated a stem cell graft to a child with acute lymphoblastic leukemia. This chain connects TRBV7-9 to TRBJ1-5; D not resolved. The CDR3: CASSPGNQPQHF. DNA of the CDR3: TGTGCCAGCAGCCCCGGCAATCAGCCCCAGCATTTT.